This T cell receptor (beta chain) was captured in a study of T cell responses to AZD1222 COVID-19 vaccine. Notes on the study in general: Most donors were white British, females outnumbered males, and clonal diversity was possibly underestimated. Dominant at 160-218 and 743-854, vaccine-associated CD4 TCRs also spanned spike.

Concerning this clone: Its antigen is undetermined.

TCRdb keeps only in-frame clones here, not all; method: immunoSEQ multiplex PCR. The table has 80,000 or so clones, over 75% seen once. This CDR3 contains 13 residues. The germline V gene has CDR1 SGHRS and CDR2 YFSETQ. V gave up 6 bases and J gave up 3 bases, with 13 bases separating them. The sequences come from peripheral blood, collected on day 0 of MenACWY control vaccination. The clonotype originates from an adult in good health. This chain uses TRBV5-1 with TRBJ2-7; possible D gene TRBD2, 6 bases. Here the CDR3 reads CASTDPGGYEQYF. The CDR3, as DNA: TGCGCCAGCACCGACCCCGGGGGCTACGAGCAGTACTTC.